Below, 9 T cell receptor beta chains from the same sample are listed, as sequenced in a study of response to subunit inactivated influenza vaccine. TCRdb itself ran the RT-PCR reads through MiXCR, one entry per CDR3 protein. In the table there are fewer than 350,000 distinct CDR3 sequences, 21% of which are singletons. Sequences were derived from PBMCs from blood, sampled about 20 months after vaccination. The receptors shown here come from a man aged 45 to 75 who received an inactivated influenza vaccine.

This clonotype showed up just a few times. This chain joins TRBV11-1 and TRBJ1-5, with TRBD1 matching 9 bases. Germline V gene lookup returns CDR1 SGHAT and CDR2 FQDESV (reference sequence). There are 18 residues in the CDR3. V shed 5 bases and J 3 bases; nucleotides not matched to a gene: 14. CDR3: CASSPGQGIPWTNQPQHF. DNA of the CDR3: TGTGCCAGCAGCCCTGGACAGGGGATTCCGTGGACCAATCAGCCCCAGCATTTT.

This clonotype has a handful of counts. CDR3 loop: CAISGDNSPLHF. DNA of the CDR3: TGTGCCATCAGTGGGGATAATTCACCCCTCCACTTT. The V and J genes are TRBV10-3 and TRBJ1-6, with D hard to call. The V end was cut by 4 bases, the J end by 5 bases, with 3 bases between. The germline gives CDR1 ENHRY, CDR2 SYGVKD. The CDR3 runs 12 residues.

This chain connects TRBV2 to TRBJ1-5; D gene ambiguous. Germline V gene sequence: CDR1 SNHLY, CDR2 FYNNEI. The CDR3 runs to 13 residues. V was clipped by 4 bases and J by 7 bases, with 11 bases between them. CDR3 protein: CASSVRFGQPQHF. The CDR3 DNA reads TGTGCCAGCAGTGTGAGGTTTGGCCAGCCCCAGCATTTT.

This clonotype was found a few times. The chain links TRBV19 to TRBJ2-1, with 9 bases identical to TRBD2. The J segment lost 7 bases and the V segment lost 3 bases, leaving 16 bases of the junction unmatched. Germline V gene sequence: CDR1 LNHDA, CDR2 SQIVND (reference sequence). CDR3 length: 18 amino acids. This chain's CDR3 is CASSILAGRLGRTNEQFF. CDR3 bases: TGTGCCAGTAGTATTCTAGCGGGACGTTTGGGTAGGACTAATGAGCAGTTCTTC.

The chain carries TRBV10-3 and TRBJ2-7; TRBD1 agrees at 11 bases. J lost 3 bases, V lost 0 bases, and 1 base had no gene match. CDR3 size: 15 residues. Per the germline V gene, CDR1 is ENHRY and CDR2 is SYGVKD. DNA for the CDR3: TGTGCCATCAGTGAGTCCGGGACAGGGGGCTACGAGCAGTACTTC. Protein product: CAISESGTGGYEQYF.

In this sample, this clonotype turned up a few times. The rearrangement uses TRBV7-2 and TRBJ1-6; D call uncertain. The CDR3 is 15 residues long. CDR1 SGHTA and CDR2 FQGNSA come from the germline V gene. The ends were cut back, 0 bases at V and 3 bases at J, with 6 bases in the middle. The CDR3 coding sequence is TGTGCCAGCAGCTTAGCCCTCCTCTATAATTCACCCCTCCACTTT. This codes for CASSLALLYNSPLHF.

The sample holds many counts of this clonotype. The genes are TRBV9 and TRBJ1-2, with no clear D. Germline V CDR1 and CDR2: SGDLS, YYNGEE. V was trimmed by 0 bases and J by 5 bases, leaving 14 bases between them. This CDR3 is 15 amino acids long. The CDR3 bases are TGTGCCAGCAGCGTAGATACGGAAAGGCGATATGGCTACACCTTC. Translation: CASSVDTERRYGYTF.

The chain combines TRBV24-1 with TRBJ2-1, with 7 bases fitting TRBD2. CDR3 size: 15 residues. The V segment lost 2 bases and the J segment 0 bases; nucleotides outside the gene matches: 0. Germline CDR1 is KGHDR and CDR2 is SFDVKD. The CDR3 is CATSDWGGSYNEQFF. CDR3 DNA: TGTGCCACCAGTGATTGGGGGGGCTCCTACAATGAGCAGTTCTTC.

The chain joins TRBV5-1 to TRBJ2-5; 7 nucleotides align to TRBD1. Germline assignment: CDR1 SGHRS and CDR2 YFSETQ. This CDR3 region has 15 residues. After removal of 0 bases from V and 2 bases from J, the junction contained 4 bases not matched to a gene. The CDR3 nucleotides read TGCGCCAGCAGCTTGGCGACAGGGCCTCAAGAGACCCAGTACTTC. This gives the protein CASSLATGPQETQYF.